The rows below give T cell receptor beta chains drawn from one sample of a study of T cell repertoires in cytomegalovirus infection. TCRdb called the reads again in MiXCR, with one record for every CDR3 protein. This table holds more than 350,000 distinct CDR3 sequences, roughly 30% found once. Sample: PBMCs. Receptors were obtained from a human donor in good health (CMV status not recorded). Some clones in this sample may be carry-over from other donors' samples. Both conserved end residues are part of each CDR3. A D gene is named only where the DNA matches it firmly. Not all rows give a size; the values are once, few, many and, for expanded clones, a class.

J | V | D | size | length | CDR3 | DNA
TRBJ1-1 | TRBV27 | - | many | 13 | CASSPAGATEAFF | TGTGCCAGCAGTCCCGCAGGGGCCACTGAAGCTTTCTTT
TRBJ2-7 | TRBV29-1 | TRBD1 | - | 14 | CSVTGTGGGYEQYF | TGCAGCGTCACCGGGACAGGGGGTGGCTACGAGCAGTACTTC
TRBJ1-3 | TRBV7-9 | - | - | 13 | CASSLSGSNTIYF | TGTGCCAGCAGCTTATCCGGCAGTAACACCATATATTTT
TRBJ1-2 | TRBV12-3/TRBV12-4 | - | many | 14 | CASRPGWDVYGYTF | TGTGCCAGCAGACCGGGATGGGACGTCTATGGCTACACCTTC
TRBJ2-7 | TRBV7-4 | - | few | 15 | CASSPLAASSYEQYF | TGTGCCAGCAGCCCACTAGCTGCGAGCTCCTACGAGCAGTACTTC
TRBJ1-2 | TRBV19 | - | many | 14 | CASGTSDPNYGYTF | TGTGCCAGTGGTACCAGCGACCCTAACTATGGCTACACCTTC
TRBJ1-2 | TRBV5-6 | - | - | 15 | CASSLGDRGNYGYTF | TGTGCCAGCAGCTTGGGTGACAGAGGTAACTATGGCTACACCTTC
TRBJ2-1 | TRBV11-2 | TRBD1 | few | 18 | CASSLVGTGAQAYNEQFF | TGTGCCAGCAGCTTAGTCGGGACAGGGGCCCAGGCCTACAATGAGCAGTTCTTC
TRBJ1-5 | TRBV24-1 | - | once | 14 | CATRATVSNQPQHF | TGTGCCACCAGGGCGACGGTCAGCAATCAGCCCCAGCATTTT
TRBJ2-7 | TRBV20-1 | TRBD2 | - | 16 | CSAIGTSGALSYEQYF | TGCAGTGCAATAGGGACTAGCGGGGCACTTTCCTACGAGCAGTACTTC
TRBJ1-5 | TRBV20-1 | TRBD1 | - | 13 | CSATGQVPQPQHF | TGCAGTGCTACCGGACAGGTACCTCAGCCCCAGCATTTT
TRBJ2-6 | TRBV18 | - | - | 21 | CASSPISPPGGLHSGANVLTF | TGTGCCAGCTCACCAATAAGCCCTCCGGGGGGCCTACACTCTGGGGCCAACGTCCTGACTTTC
TRBJ1-1 | TRBV6-1 | - | many | 12 | CASSPNSVEAFF | TGTGCCAGCAGCCCCAACAGCGTTGAAGCTTTCTTT
TRBJ1-5 | TRBV18 | TRBD1 | - | 13 | CASSSTGDQPQHF | TGTGCCAGCTCCTCGACAGGGGATCAGCCCCAGCATTTT
TRBJ1-6 | TRBV12-3/TRBV12-4 | TRBD1 | - | 13 | CASSSTGTSPLHF | TGTGCCAGCAGTTCGACAGGGACTTCACCCCTCCACTTT
TRBJ2-1 | TRBV6-1 | TRBD1 | - | 16 | CASSSPDRGKRNEQFF | TGTGCCAGCAGTTCTCCAGACAGGGGTAAAAGGAATGAGCAGTTCTTC
TRBJ2-5 | TRBV28 | - | - | 14 | CASSPPPGVETQYF | TGTGCCAGCAGTCCACCCCCGGGGGTGGAGACCCAGTACTTC
TRBJ1-1 | TRBV28 | - | - | 14 | CASSHGTQNTEAFF | TGTGCCAGCAGCCACGGGACTCAGAACACTGAAGCTTTCTTT